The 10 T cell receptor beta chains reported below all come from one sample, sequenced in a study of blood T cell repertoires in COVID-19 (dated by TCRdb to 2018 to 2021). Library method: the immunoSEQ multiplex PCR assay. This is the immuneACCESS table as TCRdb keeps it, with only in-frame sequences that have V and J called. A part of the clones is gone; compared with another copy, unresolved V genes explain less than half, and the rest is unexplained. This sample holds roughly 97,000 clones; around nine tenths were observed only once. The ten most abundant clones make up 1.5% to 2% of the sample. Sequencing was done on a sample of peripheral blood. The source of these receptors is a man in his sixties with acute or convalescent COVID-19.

CDR3 nucleotide sequence: TGCGCCAGCAGCAATGAGATCAATGAGCAGTTCTTC. This translates into CASSNEINEQFF. The chain carries TRBV5-1 and TRBJ2-1; D is unclear. The germline CDR1 and CDR2 sequences are SGHRS and YFSETQ. The length of the CDR3 is 12 residues. Trimming removed 4 bases at V and 6 bases at J, with 8 bases between.

CDR3 coding DNA: TGTGCCAGCAGCCAAGGAGACAAGGGGGTCGAGCAGTACTTC. Translating it yields CASSQGDKGVEQYF. J is TRBJ2-7 and V is TRBV3-1 (or the pseudogene TRBV3-2); TRBD1 is a possible D gene (6 bases). This CDR3 has 14 residues. Germline-derived CDR1 and CDR2 are LGHDT and YNNKEL (reference sequence). Trimming pared 1 base from V and 6 bases from J, leaving 13 bases between.

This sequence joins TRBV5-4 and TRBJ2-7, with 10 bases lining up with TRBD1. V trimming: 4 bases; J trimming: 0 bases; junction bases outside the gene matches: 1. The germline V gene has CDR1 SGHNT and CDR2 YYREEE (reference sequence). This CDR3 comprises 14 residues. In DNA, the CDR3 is TGTGCCAGCAGCCGACAGGGGGCCTCCTACGAGCAGTACTTC. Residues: CASSRQGASYEQYF.

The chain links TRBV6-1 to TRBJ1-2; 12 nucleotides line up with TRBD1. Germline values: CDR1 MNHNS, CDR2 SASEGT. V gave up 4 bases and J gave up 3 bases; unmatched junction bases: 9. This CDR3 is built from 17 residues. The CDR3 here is CASSARDRGRADYGYTF. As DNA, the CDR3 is TGTGCCAGCAGTGCCCGGGACAGGGGGCGTGCAGACTATGGCTACACCTTC.

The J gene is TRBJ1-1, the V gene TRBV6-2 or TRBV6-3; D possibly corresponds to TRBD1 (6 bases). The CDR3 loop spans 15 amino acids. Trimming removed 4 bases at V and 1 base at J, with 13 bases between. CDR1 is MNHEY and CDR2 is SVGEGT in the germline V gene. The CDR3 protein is CASSWHRATNTEAFF. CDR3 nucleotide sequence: TGTGCCAGCAGTTGGCACAGGGCGACGAACACTGAAGCTTTCTTT.

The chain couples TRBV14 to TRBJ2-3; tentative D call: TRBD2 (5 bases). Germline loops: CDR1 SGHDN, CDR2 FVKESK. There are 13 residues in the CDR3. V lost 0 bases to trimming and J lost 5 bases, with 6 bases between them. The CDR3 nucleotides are TGTGCCAGCAGCCAAGATCGGGAAGATACGCAGTATTTT. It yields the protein CASSQDREDTQYF.

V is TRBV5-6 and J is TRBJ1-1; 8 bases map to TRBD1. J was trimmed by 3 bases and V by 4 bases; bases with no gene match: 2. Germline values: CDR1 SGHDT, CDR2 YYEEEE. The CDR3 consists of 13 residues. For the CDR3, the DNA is TGTGCCAGCAGCCCGGACAGGGACACTGAAGCTTTCTTT. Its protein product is CASSPDRDTEAFF.

The CDR3 nucleotides read TGTGCCAGCAGCCAAGATACCGGGACAGGATCCGGCGGCGGTGAAAAACTGTTTTTT. It is translated as CASSQDTGTGSGGGEKLFF. The chain links TRBV4-2 to TRBJ1-4, with TRBD1 identical over 8 bases. The CDR3 totals 19 residues. Germline V gene data show CDR1 as LGHNA and CDR2 as YNFKEQ. With 0 bases clipped from V and 7 bases from J, the junction kept 16 bases outside the gene matches.

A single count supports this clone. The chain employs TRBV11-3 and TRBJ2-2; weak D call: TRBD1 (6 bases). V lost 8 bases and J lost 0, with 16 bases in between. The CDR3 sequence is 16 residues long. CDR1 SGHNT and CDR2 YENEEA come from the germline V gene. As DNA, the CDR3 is TGTGCCAGCGGACTGGGGGACACATCGAACACCGGGGAGCTGTTTTTT. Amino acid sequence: CASGLGDTSNTGELFF.

The CDR3 region is CASSLRGSNQPQHF. CDR3 DNA: TGTGCCAGCAGCCTCCGGGGTAGCAATCAGCCCCAGCATTTT. The chain links TRBV14 to TRBJ1-5; D is undetermined. Trimming pared 4 bases from V and 0 bases from J, leaving 7 bases between. Germline V CDR1 and CDR2: SGHDN, FVKESK. The CDR3 length is 14 residues.